Here is one T cell receptor beta chain with its context. The sample comes from a study of blood T cell repertoires in COVID-19. Method: immunoSEQ multiplex PCR; TCRdb's copy keeps in-frame clones and lacks some. The data contain some 370,000 clones, roughly nine tenths of them singletons. Germline V gene sequence: CDR1 ENHRY, CDR2 SYGVKD. V lost 3 bases and J lost 6; bases outside the gene matches: 10. CDR3 size: 15 residues. This TCR was recovered from a man in his forties with acute or convalescent COVID-19. The chain joins TRBV10-3 to TRBJ1-2, with 7 bases that match TRBD1. Material for sequencing was peripheral blood. CDR3 sequence (DNA): TGTGCCATCAGTGATCGGGACAGTTTGACTAATGGCTACACCTTC. Translation gives CAISDRDSLTNGYTF.